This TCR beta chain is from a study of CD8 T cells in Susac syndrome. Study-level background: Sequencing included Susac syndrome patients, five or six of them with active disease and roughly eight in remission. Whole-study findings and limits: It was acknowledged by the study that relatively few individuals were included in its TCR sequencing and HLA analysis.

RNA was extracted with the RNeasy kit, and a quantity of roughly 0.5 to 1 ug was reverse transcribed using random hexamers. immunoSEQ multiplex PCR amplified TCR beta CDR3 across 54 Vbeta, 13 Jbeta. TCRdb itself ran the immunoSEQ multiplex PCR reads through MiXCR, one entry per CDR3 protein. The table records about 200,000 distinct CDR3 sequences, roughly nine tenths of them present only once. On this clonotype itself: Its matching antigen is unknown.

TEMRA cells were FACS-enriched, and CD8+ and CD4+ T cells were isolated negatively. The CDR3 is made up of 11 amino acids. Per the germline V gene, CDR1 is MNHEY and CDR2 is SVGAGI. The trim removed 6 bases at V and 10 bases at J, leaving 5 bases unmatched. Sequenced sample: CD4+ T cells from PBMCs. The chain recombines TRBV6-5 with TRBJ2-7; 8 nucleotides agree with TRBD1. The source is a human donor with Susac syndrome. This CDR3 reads CASRAGGAQYF. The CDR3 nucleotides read TGTGCCAGCAGGGCAGGGGGCGCACAGTACTTC.